Listed below are T cell receptor beta chains from one sample, sequenced in a study of cytomegalovirus exposure and HLA in healthy donors. Generated by immunoSEQ multiplex PCR, the TCRdb table keeps only in-frame clones and is missing some. The sample shows about 180,000 clones, 80% to 85% of them seen only once. The sequencing input was PBMCs. The receptors were sampled from a man aged 25-45 years in good health and CMV-seronegative. CDR3s include the opening cysteine and the closing phenylalanine or tryptophan. Each record gives: D gene, clone size, J gene, V gene, CDR3 DNA, CDR3 protein. The D gene is left open where the match is weak. Only some rows state a clone size, as once, few, many or a class for expanded clones.

D: NA; size: NA; J: TRBJ1-5; V: TRBV2; DNA: TGTGCCAGCAGCCCGGGGACAAGGAATCAGCCCCAGCATTTT; CDR3: CASSPGTRNQPQHF
D: TRBD1; size: few; J: TRBJ1-4; V: TRBV4-2; DNA: TGTGCCAGCAGCCAAGTGGGACAGGGGGGTGAGAAACTGTTTTTT; CDR3: CASSQVGQGGEKLFF
D: NA; size: NA; J: TRBJ2-3; V: TRBV4-1; DNA: TGCGCCCCAGATAAGTCACCTAGCACAGATACGCAGTATTTT; CDR3: CAPDKSPSTDTQYF
D: NA; size: once; J: TRBJ2-3; V: TRBV5-1; DNA: TGCGCCAGCAGCGGGGGACAAAATACGCAGTATTTT; CDR3: CASSGGQNTQYF
D: NA; size: NA; J: TRBJ2-3; V: TRBV7-3; DNA: TGTGCCAGCAGCTTGGGCGGACAGAGGGATACGCAGTATTTT; CDR3: CASSLGGQRDTQYF
D: TRBD1; size: once; J: TRBJ2-7; V: TRBV10-1; DNA: TGCGCCAGCACCTCCGGGACAGGGATCGACGAGCAGTACTTC; CDR3: CASTSGTGIDEQYF
D: TRBD1; size: NA; J: TRBJ1-3; V: TRBV5-1; DNA: TGCGCCAGCCGAGCGACAGGGGTAGGAAACACCATATATTTT; CDR3: CASRATGVGNTIYF
D: NA; size: NA; J: TRBJ2-7; V: TRBV15; DNA: TGTGCCACCAGCCCCCGTCGAGGCCGCTACGAGCAGTACTTC; CDR3: CATSPRRGRYEQYF
D: TRBD1; size: NA; J: TRBJ1-2; V: TRBV30; DNA: TGTGCCTGGAGTAACTTCCGGCACAGGGGGGACTATGGCTACACCTTC; CDR3: CAWSNFRHRGDYGYTF
D: NA; size: NA; J: TRBJ2-3; V: TRBV28; DNA: TGTGCCAGCAAGGGACTGAAGATACCCACAGATACGCAGTATTTT; CDR3: CASKGLKIPTDTQYF
D: TRBD2; size: NA; J: TRBJ2-2; V: TRBV30; DNA: TGTGCCTGGAGGGGGGGGAGGGCCGAACACGGCGGGGAGCTGTTTTTT; CDR3: CAWRGGRAEHGGELFF
D: NA; size: NA; J: TRBJ2-7; V: TRBV30; DNA: TGTGCCTGGACAAGGGGTGTGGCCTACGAGCAGTACTTC; CDR3: CAWTRGVAYEQYF
D: NA; size: NA; J: TRBJ1-5; V: TRBV7-8; DNA: TGTGCCAGCAGCTCAAAATTAATAGGGGAAAGCAATCAGCCCCAGCATTTT; CDR3: CASSSKLIGESNQPQHF
D: NA; size: few; J: TRBJ1-2; V: TRBV19; DNA: TGTGCCAGTACTACGGGACACCTTACTGGCTATGGCTACACCTTC; CDR3: CASTTGHLTGYGYTF
D: TRBD2; size: NA; J: TRBJ2-7; V: TRBV25-1; DNA: TGTGCCAGCAGTCTCGGGGGGAACGAGCAGTACTTC; CDR3: CASSLGGNEQYF
D: NA; size: NA; J: TRBJ1-6; V: TRBV5-1; DNA: TGCGCCAGCAGCTTGCGGGTGAAGAATTCACCCCTCCACTTT; CDR3: CASSLRVKNSPLHF
D: TRBD1; size: NA; J: TRBJ2-7; V: TRBV13; DNA: TGTGCCAGCAGCTTAGTTCTCGGGACAGGGATCTACGAGCAGTACTTC; CDR3: CASSLVLGTGIYEQYF
D: NA; size: NA; J: TRBJ1-1; V: TRBV4-1; DNA: TGCGCCAGCAGCCAAGGATTCAGTTCGAACACTGAAGCTTTCTTT; CDR3: CASSQGFSSNTEAFF
D: NA; size: few; J: TRBJ2-3; V: TRBV27; DNA: TGTGCCATCGCAGGGGATGATACGCAGTATTTT; CDR3: CAIAGDDTQYF
D: NA; size: NA; J: TRBJ2-5; V: TRBV4-1; DNA: TGCGCCAGCAGCCAACCGTCCCGCCCGGGGGACCAGTACTTC; CDR3: CASSQPSRPGDQYF
D: TRBD1; size: NA; J: TRBJ2-1; V: TRBV27; DNA: TGTGCCAGCATGGGTGACAGGGGTTGGAATGAGCAGTTCTTC; CDR3: CASMGDRGWNEQFF
D: TRBD2; size: few; J: TRBJ2-1; V: TRBV7-9; DNA: TGTGCCAGCAGCTTCGGACTAGATAACTATGAGCAGTTCTTC; CDR3: CASSFGLDNYEQFF
D: NA; size: NA; J: TRBJ2-7; V: TRBV6-5; DNA: TGTGCCAGCAGCGCGGGACTGAACTCCTACGAGCAGTACTTC; CDR3: CASSAGLNSYEQYF
D: NA; size: NA; J: TRBJ2-3; V: TRBV19; DNA: TGTGCCAGTAGTCAGCCCGGGGATACGCAGTATTTT; CDR3: CASSQPGDTQYF
D: TRBD1; size: NA; J: TRBJ1-2; V: TRBV30; DNA: TGTGCCTGGAGTGTCCCGGGACAGGGCCCCTATGGCTACACCTTC; CDR3: CAWSVPGQGPYGYTF
D: TRBD1; size: NA; J: TRBJ2-3; V: TRBV6-6; DNA: TGTGCCAGCAGTTATAATCGGGACAGAAGCACAGATACGCAGTATTTT; CDR3: CASSYNRDRSTDTQYF
D: TRBD2; size: NA; J: TRBJ2-7; V: TRBV27; DNA: TGTGCCAGCAGTTTGGGACTAGATAAGCAGTACTTC; CDR3: CASSLGLDKQYF
D: NA; size: NA; J: TRBJ1-4; V: TRBV5-8; DNA: TGTGCCAGCAGATCGGTGCAGGGTAGGGGGGAAAAACTGTTTTTT; CDR3: CASRSVQGRGEKLFF